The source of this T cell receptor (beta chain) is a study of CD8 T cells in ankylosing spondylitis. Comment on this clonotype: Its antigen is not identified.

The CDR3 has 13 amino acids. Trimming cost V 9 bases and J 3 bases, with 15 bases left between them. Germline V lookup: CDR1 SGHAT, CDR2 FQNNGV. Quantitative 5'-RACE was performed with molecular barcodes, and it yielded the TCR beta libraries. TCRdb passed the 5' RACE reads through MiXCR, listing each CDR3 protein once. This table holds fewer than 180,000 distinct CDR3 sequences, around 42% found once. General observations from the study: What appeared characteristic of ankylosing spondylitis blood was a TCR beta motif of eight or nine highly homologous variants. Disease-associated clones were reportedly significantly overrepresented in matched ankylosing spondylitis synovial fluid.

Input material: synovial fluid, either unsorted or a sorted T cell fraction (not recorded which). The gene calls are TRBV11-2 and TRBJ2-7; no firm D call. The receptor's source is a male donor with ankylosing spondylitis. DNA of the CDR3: TGTGCCAGTAAAAGGGATTGGTTCTACGAGCAGTACTTC. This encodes CASKRDWFYEQYF.